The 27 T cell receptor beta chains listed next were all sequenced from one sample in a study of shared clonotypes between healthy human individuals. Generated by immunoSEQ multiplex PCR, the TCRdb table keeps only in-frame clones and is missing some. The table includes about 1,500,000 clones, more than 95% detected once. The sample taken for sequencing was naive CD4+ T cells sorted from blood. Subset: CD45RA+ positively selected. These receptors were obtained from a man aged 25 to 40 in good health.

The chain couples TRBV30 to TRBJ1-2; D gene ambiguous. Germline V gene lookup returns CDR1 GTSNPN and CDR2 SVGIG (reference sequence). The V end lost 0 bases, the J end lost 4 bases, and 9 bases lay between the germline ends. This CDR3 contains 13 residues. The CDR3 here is CAWSVLEGYGYTF. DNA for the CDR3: TGTGCCTGGAGTGTACTAGAGGGCTATGGCTACACCTTC.

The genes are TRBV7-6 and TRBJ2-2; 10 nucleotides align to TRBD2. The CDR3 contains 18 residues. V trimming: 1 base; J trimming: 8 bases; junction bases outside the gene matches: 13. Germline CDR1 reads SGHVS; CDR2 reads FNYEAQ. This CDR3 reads CASSLEASGSAGQGELFF. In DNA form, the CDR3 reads TGTGCCAGCAGCTTAGAAGCTAGCGGGAGTGCCGGACAGGGGGAGCTGTTTTTT. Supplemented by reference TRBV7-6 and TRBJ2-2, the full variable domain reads GAGVSQSPRYKVTKRGQDVALRCDPISGHVSLYWYRQALGQGPEFLTYFNYEAQQDKSGLPNDRFSAERPEGSISTLTIQRTEQRDSAMYRCASSLEASGSAGQGELFFGEGSRLTVL.

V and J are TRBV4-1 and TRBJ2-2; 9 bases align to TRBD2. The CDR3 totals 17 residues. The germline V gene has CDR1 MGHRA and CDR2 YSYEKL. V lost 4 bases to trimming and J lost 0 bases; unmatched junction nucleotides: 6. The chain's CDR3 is CASSPGLAATNTGELFF. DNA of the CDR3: TGCGCCAGCAGCCCGGGACTAGCAGCTACGAACACCGGGGAGCTGTTTTTT.

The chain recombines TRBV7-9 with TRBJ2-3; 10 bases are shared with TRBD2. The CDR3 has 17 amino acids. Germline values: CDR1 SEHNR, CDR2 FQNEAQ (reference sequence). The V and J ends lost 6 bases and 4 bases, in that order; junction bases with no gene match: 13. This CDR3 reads CASSLPAGGPVPDTQYF. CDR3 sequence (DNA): TGTGCCAGCAGTCTCCCAGCGGGAGGGCCTGTCCCAGATACGCAGTATTTT.

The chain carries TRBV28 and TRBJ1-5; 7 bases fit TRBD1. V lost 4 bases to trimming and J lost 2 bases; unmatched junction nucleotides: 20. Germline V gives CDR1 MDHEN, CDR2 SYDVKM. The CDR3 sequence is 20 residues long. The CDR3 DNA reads TGTGCCAGCAGTTCCTTGACAACAGGGGCGCCCCCTCTACGCAATCAGCCCCAGCATTTT. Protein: CASSSLTTGAPPLRNQPQHF.

CDR3 DNA sequence: TGTGCCAGCAGCTTGGTCGGGACGACTAAAGAGACCCAGTACTTC. Translated: CASSLVGTTKETQYF. This chain links TRBV5-5 with TRBJ2-5, with D perhaps TRBD1 or TRBD2 (5 bases each). With 0 bases removed from V and 3 bases from J, the gap between germline ends came to 12 bases. Germline CDR1 SGHKS, CDR2 YYEKEE (reference sequence). The CDR3 loop spans 15 amino acids.

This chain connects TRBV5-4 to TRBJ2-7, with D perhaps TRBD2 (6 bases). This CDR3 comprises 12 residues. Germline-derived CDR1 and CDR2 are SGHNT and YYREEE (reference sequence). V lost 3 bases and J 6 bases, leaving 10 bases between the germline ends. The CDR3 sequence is CASSSDYLEQYF. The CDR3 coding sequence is TGTGCCAGCAGCTCGGACTATCTCGAGCAGTACTTC.

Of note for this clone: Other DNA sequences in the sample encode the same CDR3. The CDR3 here is CASSLAGGTDTQYF. In DNA, the CDR3 is TGCGCCAGCAGCTTGGCAGGGGGAACAGATACGCAGTATTTT. The V gene is TRBV5-1, the J gene TRBJ2-3; 7 positions match TRBD1. With 0 bases clipped from V and 3 bases from J, the junction kept 1 base outside the gene matches. CDR3 length: 14 amino acids. The germline V gene encodes CDR1 SGHRS and CDR2 YFSETQ.

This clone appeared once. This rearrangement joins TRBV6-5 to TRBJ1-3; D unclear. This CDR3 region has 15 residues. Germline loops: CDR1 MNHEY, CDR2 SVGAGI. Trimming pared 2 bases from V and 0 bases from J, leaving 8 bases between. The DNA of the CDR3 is TGTGCCAGCAGTTACGCGGAAGGCTCTGGAAACACCATATATTTT. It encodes CASSYAEGSGNTIYF.

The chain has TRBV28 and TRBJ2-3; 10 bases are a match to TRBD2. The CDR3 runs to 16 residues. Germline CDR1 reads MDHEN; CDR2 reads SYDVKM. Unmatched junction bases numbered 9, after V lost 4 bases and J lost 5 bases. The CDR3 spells CASSSQPSGRGDTQYF. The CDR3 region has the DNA TGTGCCAGCAGTTCCCAACCTAGCGGGAGAGGAGATACGCAGTATTTT. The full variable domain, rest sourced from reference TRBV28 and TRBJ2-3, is DVKVTQSSRYLVKRTGEKVFLECVQDMDHENMFWYRQDPGLGLRLIYFSYDVKMKEKGDIPEGYSVSREKKERFSLILESASTNQTSMYLCASSSQPSGRGDTQYFGPGTRLTVL.

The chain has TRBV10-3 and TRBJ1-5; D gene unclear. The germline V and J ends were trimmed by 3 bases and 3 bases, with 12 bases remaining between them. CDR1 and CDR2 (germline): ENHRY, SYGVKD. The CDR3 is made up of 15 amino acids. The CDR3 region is CAISDPGGDNQPQHF. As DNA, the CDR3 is TGTGCCATCAGTGATCCGGGTGGGGACAATCAGCCCCAGCATTTT.

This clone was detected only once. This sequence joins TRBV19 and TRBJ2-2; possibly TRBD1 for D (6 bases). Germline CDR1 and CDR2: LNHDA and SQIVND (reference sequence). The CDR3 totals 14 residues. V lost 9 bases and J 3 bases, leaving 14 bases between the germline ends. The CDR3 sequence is CASALRGYTGELFF. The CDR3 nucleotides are TGTGCCAGCGCCCTCAGGGGCTACACCGGGGAGCTGTTTTTT.

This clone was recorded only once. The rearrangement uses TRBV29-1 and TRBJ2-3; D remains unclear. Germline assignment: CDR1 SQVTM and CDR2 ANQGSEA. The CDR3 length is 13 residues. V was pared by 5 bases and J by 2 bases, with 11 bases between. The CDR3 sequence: CSVLAGFTDTQYF. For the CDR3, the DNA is TGCAGCGTTCTGGCAGGCTTCACAGATACGCAGTATTTT.

This CDR3 reads CASSGGLHNEQFF. CDR3 sequence (DNA): TGTGCCAGCAGTGGGGGTCTCCACAATGAGCAGTTCTTC. The genes are TRBV6-1 and TRBJ2-1; D is unresolved. The CDR3 loop spans 13 amino acids. V gave up 4 bases and J gave up 5 bases, with 9 bases separating them. Germline lookup yields CDR1 MNHNS and CDR2 SASEGT.

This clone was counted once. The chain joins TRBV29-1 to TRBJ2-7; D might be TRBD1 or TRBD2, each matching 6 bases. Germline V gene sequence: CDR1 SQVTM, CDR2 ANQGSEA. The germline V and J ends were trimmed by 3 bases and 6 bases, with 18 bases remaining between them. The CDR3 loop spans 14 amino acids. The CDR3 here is CSVEFFGGRSEQYF. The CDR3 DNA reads TGCAGCGTTGAGTTTTTTGGGGGGCGAAGCGAGCAGTACTTC.

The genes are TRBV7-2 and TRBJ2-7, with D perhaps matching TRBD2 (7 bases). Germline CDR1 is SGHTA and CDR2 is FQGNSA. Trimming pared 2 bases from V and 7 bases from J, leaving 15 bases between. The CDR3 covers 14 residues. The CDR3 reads CASSLRPRGGEQYF. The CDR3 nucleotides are TGTGCCAGCAGCTTACGGCCTAGGGGGGGAGAGCAGTACTTC.

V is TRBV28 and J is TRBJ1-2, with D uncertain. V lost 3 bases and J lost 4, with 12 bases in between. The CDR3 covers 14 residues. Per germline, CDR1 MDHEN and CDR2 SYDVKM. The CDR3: CASSFAGPRYGYTF. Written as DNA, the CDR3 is TGTGCCAGCAGTTTCGCAGGCCCTCGCTATGGCTACACCTTC.

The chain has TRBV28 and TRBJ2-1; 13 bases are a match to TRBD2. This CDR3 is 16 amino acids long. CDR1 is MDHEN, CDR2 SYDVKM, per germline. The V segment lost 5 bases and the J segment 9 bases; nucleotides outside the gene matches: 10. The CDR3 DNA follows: TGTGCCAGCAGTAGATGGACTAGCGGGAGCAGGCCTGAGCAGTTCTTC. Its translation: CASSRWTSGSRPEQFF.

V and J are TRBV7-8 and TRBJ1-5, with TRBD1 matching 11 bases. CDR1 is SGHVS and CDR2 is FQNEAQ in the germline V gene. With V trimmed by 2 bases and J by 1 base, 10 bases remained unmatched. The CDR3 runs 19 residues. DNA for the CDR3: TGTGCCAGCAGCTTAAGGTGGACAGGGGGCTCGGAAAGCAATCAGCCCCAGCATTTT. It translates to CASSLRWTGGSESNQPQHF.

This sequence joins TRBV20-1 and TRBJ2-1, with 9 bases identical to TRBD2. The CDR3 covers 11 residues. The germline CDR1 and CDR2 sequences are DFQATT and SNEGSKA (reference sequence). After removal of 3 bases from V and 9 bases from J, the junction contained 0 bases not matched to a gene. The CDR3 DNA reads TGCAGTGCTAGTAGCGGGGGTGAGCAGTTCTTC. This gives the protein CSASSGGEQFF.

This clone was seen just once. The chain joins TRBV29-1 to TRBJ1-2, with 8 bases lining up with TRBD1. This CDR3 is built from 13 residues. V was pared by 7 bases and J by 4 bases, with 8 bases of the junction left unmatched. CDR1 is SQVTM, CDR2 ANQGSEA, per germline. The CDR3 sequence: CSASDRVSYGYTF. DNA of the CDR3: TGCAGCGCATCGGACAGGGTGAGCTATGGCTACACCTTC.

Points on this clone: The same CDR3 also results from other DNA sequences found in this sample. The CDR3: CASSYGTGDQPQHF. The CDR3 nucleotides are TGTGCCAGCAGTTACGGGACAGGAGATCAGCCCCAGCATTTT. The rearrangement uses TRBV6-5 and TRBJ1-5, with 8 bases matching TRBD1. The CDR3 consists of 14 residues. Trimming cost V 2 bases and J 5 bases; bases outside gene matches: 2. The germline CDR1 and CDR2 sequences are MNHEY and SVGAGI.

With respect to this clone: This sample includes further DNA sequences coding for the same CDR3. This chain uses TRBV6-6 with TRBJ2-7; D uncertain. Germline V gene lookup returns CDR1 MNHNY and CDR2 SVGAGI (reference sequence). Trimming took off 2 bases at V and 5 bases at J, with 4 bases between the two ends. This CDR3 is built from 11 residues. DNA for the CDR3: TGTGCCAGCAGTTACCGAGACGAGCAGTACTTC. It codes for CASSYRDEQYF.

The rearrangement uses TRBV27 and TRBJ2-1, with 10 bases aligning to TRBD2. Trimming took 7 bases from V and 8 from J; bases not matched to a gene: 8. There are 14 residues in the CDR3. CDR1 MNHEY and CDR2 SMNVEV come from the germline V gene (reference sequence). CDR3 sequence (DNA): TGTGCCAGCACCTGGCTAGCGGGAGATCATGAGCAGTTCTTC. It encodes CASTWLAGDHEQFF.

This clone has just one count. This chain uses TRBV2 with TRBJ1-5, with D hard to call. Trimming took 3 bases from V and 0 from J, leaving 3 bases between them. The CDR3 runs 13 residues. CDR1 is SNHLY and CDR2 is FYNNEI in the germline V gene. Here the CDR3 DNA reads TGTGCCAGCAGTGAGTATAGCAATCAGCCCCAGCATTTT. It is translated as CASSEYSNQPQHF.

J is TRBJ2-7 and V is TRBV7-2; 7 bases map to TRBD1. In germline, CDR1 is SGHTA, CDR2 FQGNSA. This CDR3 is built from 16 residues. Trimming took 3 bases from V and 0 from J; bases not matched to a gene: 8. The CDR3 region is CASSFRGGQHSYEQYF. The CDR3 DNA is TGTGCCAGCAGCTTCCGTGGGGGACAGCACTCCTACGAGCAGTACTTC.

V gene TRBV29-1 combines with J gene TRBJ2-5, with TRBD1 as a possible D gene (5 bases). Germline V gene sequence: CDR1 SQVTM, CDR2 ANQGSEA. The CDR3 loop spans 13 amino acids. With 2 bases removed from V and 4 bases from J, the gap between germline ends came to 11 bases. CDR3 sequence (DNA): TGCAGCGTTGAATTGGCCAGGGCAGAGACCCAGTACTTC. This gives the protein CSVELARAETQYF.